A selection of T cell receptor beta chains follows, all from one sample in a study of T cell responses to AZD1222 COVID-19 vaccine. This table comes from immunoSEQ multiplex PCR, and its TCRdb copy is limited to in-frame clones, with some not included. The table has fewer than 130,000 clones, 80% to 95% seen once; the top ten hold 2.5%. The sample was peripheral blood, taken 28 days after the second AZD1222 dose. The source is an adult who received the AZD1222 COVID-19 vaccine. CDR3s include the opening cysteine and the closing phenylalanine or tryptophan. Each record gives: V gene, clone size, J gene, D gene, CDR3 length, CDR3 DNA, CDR3 protein. A D gene is named only where the DNA matches it firmly. Some rows have no size entry. The others give once, few or many, or a class for an expanded clone.

v_call: TRBV12-5; clone_size: NA; j_call: TRBJ1-6; d_call: NA; cdr3_length: 13; cdr3_nt: TGTGCTAGTGGTTTGGATAGGTATTCACCCCTCCACTTT; cdr3_aa: CASGLDRYSPLHF
v_call: TRBV24-1; clone_size: NA; j_call: TRBJ2-1; d_call: NA; cdr3_length: 16; cdr3_nt: TGTGCCACCAGTGATAAGGCTGAGCGGCCCTACAATGAGCAGTTCTTC; cdr3_aa: CATSDKAERPYNEQFF
v_call: TRBV2; clone_size: NA; j_call: TRBJ1-6; d_call: NA; cdr3_length: 19; cdr3_nt: TGTGCCAGCCGCCTAACGGGAGGGGGACTTTTGTCCTATAATTCACCCCTCCACTTT; cdr3_aa: CASRLTGGGLLSYNSPLHF
v_call: TRBV4-3; clone_size: once; j_call: TRBJ2-7; d_call: TRBD2; cdr3_length: 12; cdr3_nt: TGCGCCAGCAGCCACAGCGGGGACGAGCAGTACTTC; cdr3_aa: CASSHSGDEQYF
v_call: TRBV28; clone_size: NA; j_call: TRBJ1-4; d_call: NA; cdr3_length: 16; cdr3_nt: TGTGCCAGCAGTTTTCTCGGAGGCCTCAACAGTGAAAAACTGTTTTTT; cdr3_aa: CASSFLGGLNSEKLFF
v_call: TRBV4-2; clone_size: NA; j_call: TRBJ1-3; d_call: NA; cdr3_length: 15; cdr3_nt: TGTGCCAGCAGCTTCAGAACCGGCTCTGGAAACACCATATATTTT; cdr3_aa: CASSFRTGSGNTIYF
v_call: TRBV6-5; clone_size: NA; j_call: TRBJ1-2; d_call: NA; cdr3_length: 14; cdr3_nt: TGTGCCAGCACCAAGATCGGGACGGGGGATGGCTACACCTTC; cdr3_aa: CASTKIGTGDGYTF
v_call: TRBV15; clone_size: NA; j_call: TRBJ2-7; d_call: TRBD1; cdr3_length: 14; cdr3_nt: TGTGCCACCAGCAAGCGGGACAGGGGCTACGAGCAGTACTTC; cdr3_aa: CATSKRDRGYEQYF
v_call: TRBV5-1; clone_size: NA; j_call: TRBJ1-2; d_call: TRBD1; cdr3_length: 15; cdr3_nt: TGCGCCAGCAGCTTGTCGGGACAGGTGGCAGATGGCTACACCTTC; cdr3_aa: CASSLSGQVADGYTF
v_call: TRBV9; clone_size: NA; j_call: TRBJ1-2; d_call: NA; cdr3_length: 13; cdr3_nt: TGTGCCAGCAGCGTAAATAATTATTATGGCTACACCTTC; cdr3_aa: CASSVNNYYGYTF
v_call: TRBV28; clone_size: once; j_call: TRBJ2-1; d_call: TRBD2; cdr3_length: 14; cdr3_nt: TGTGCCAGCAGTCGGACTAGCGGGGGCAGGGAGCAGTTCTTC; cdr3_aa: CASSRTSGGREQFF
v_call: TRBV7-8; clone_size: few; j_call: TRBJ2-5; d_call: TRBD2; cdr3_length: 15; cdr3_nt: TGTGCCAGCAGCCCTCTAGCGGGGGGGCCCGAGACCCAGTACTTC; cdr3_aa: CASSPLAGGPETQYF
v_call: TRBV7-9; clone_size: NA; j_call: TRBJ1-2; d_call: TRBD1; cdr3_length: 15; cdr3_nt: TGTGCCAGCAGCTTAGTAAGGGACAGGGTTCGCGGCTACACCTTC; cdr3_aa: CASSLVRDRVRGYTF
v_call: TRBV5-1; clone_size: NA; j_call: TRBJ1-1; d_call: NA; cdr3_length: 14; cdr3_nt: TGCGCCAGCAGCTTGACAGGCATGAACACTGAAGCTTTCTTT; cdr3_aa: CASSLTGMNTEAFF
v_call: TRBV7-9; clone_size: NA; j_call: TRBJ1-5; d_call: TRBD1; cdr3_length: 15; cdr3_nt: TGTGCCAGCAGCCTGGGACAGGGGGCCTTTCAGCCCCAGCATTTT; cdr3_aa: CASSLGQGAFQPQHF
v_call: TRBV7-2; clone_size: NA; j_call: TRBJ1-3; d_call: NA; cdr3_length: 14; cdr3_nt: TGTGCCAGCAGCCGGCTGGCAGGAGGAAACACCATATATTTT; cdr3_aa: CASSRLAGGNTIYF
v_call: TRBV7-8; clone_size: NA; j_call: TRBJ2-3; d_call: TRBD2; cdr3_length: 16; cdr3_nt: TGTGCCAGCAGCTTGTTACGGGGGGGAAGCACAGATACGCAGTATTTT; cdr3_aa: CASSLLRGGSTDTQYF
v_call: TRBV10-3; clone_size: NA; j_call: TRBJ2-3; d_call: NA; cdr3_length: 13; cdr3_nt: TGTGGATCAGGCTATCAGGAATTAGATACGCAGTATTTT; cdr3_aa: CGSGYQELDTQYF
v_call: TRBV9; clone_size: NA; j_call: TRBJ1-1; d_call: NA; cdr3_length: 15; cdr3_nt: TGTGCCAGCAGCGTAGGTCCCCAGGCAGTCGCTGAAGCTTTCTTT; cdr3_aa: CASSVGPQAVAEAFF
v_call: TRBV5-4; clone_size: NA; j_call: TRBJ1-5; d_call: NA; cdr3_length: 15; cdr3_nt: TGTGCCAGCAGCTTGGGTCCGGGGAGCAATCAGCCCCAGCATTTT; cdr3_aa: CASSLGPGSNQPQHF
v_call: TRBV5-6; clone_size: once; j_call: TRBJ1-2; d_call: TRBD1; cdr3_length: 15; cdr3_nt: TGTGCCAGCAGCCTGGGGACAGCACAAACCTATGGCTACACCTTC; cdr3_aa: CASSLGTAQTYGYTF
v_call: TRBV30; clone_size: NA; j_call: TRBJ1-5; d_call: NA; cdr3_length: 13; cdr3_nt: TGTGCCTGGAGTCCCTGGGCAAGTCAGCCCCAGCATTTT; cdr3_aa: CAWSPWASQPQHF
v_call: TRBV7-2; clone_size: NA; j_call: TRBJ1-2; d_call: NA; cdr3_length: 15; cdr3_nt: TGTGCCAGCAGCTTAGAATCGGGGAGGCACTATGGCTACACCTTC; cdr3_aa: CASSLESGRHYGYTF
v_call: TRBV5-1; clone_size: NA; j_call: TRBJ2-5; d_call: TRBD1; cdr3_length: 15; cdr3_nt: TGCGCCAGCAGCTTGGCGGGACAGATGCAAGAGACCCAGTACTTC; cdr3_aa: CASSLAGQMQETQYF
v_call: TRBV29-1; clone_size: NA; j_call: TRBJ2-7; d_call: TRBD1; cdr3_length: 13; cdr3_nt: TGCAGCGTTGAAGGGACAGGGCTCTACGAGCAGTACTTC; cdr3_aa: CSVEGTGLYEQYF
v_call: TRBV6-4; clone_size: NA; j_call: TRBJ2-7; d_call: TRBD1; cdr3_length: 13; cdr3_nt: TGTGCCAGCAGCGTGACAGGGGGCTACGAGCAGTACTTC; cdr3_aa: CASSVTGGYEQYF
v_call: TRBV7-9; clone_size: NA; j_call: TRBJ1-3; d_call: NA; cdr3_length: 13; cdr3_nt: TGTGCCAGCATCGGGAGCTCTGGAAACACCATATATTTT; cdr3_aa: CASIGSSGNTIYF
v_call: TRBV7-9; clone_size: NA; j_call: TRBJ1-2; d_call: NA; cdr3_length: 14; cdr3_nt: TGTGCCAGCAGCCCCCAGGTGGCGATCTATGGCTACACCTTC; cdr3_aa: CASSPQVAIYGYTF
v_call: TRBV7-2; clone_size: NA; j_call: TRBJ2-1; d_call: NA; cdr3_length: 15; cdr3_nt: TGTGCCAGCAGCTTAGTCGGACTGGAAAACAATGAGCAGTTCTTC; cdr3_aa: CASSLVGLENNEQFF
v_call: TRBV4-3; clone_size: NA; j_call: TRBJ2-1; d_call: TRBD2; cdr3_length: 15; cdr3_nt: TGCGCCAGCAGCCCAGCGGGGGGGGCGTACAATGAGCAGTTCTTC; cdr3_aa: CASSPAGGAYNEQFF
v_call: TRBV14; clone_size: NA; j_call: TRBJ2-7; d_call: NA; cdr3_length: 14; cdr3_nt: TGTGCCAGCAGCAATACTAGGCGGCTCGCCGAGCAGTACTTC; cdr3_aa: CASSNTRRLAEQYF
v_call: TRBV4-2; clone_size: NA; j_call: TRBJ2-3; d_call: NA; cdr3_length: 14; cdr3_nt: TGTGCCAGCAGCCAAGGCGATGGGGCAGATACGCAGTATTTT; cdr3_aa: CASSQGDGADTQYF
v_call: TRBV15; clone_size: NA; j_call: TRBJ1-1; d_call: NA; cdr3_length: 15; cdr3_nt: TGTGCCACCAGCCCGCGCCAGCCTATGAACACTGAAGCTTTCTTT; cdr3_aa: CATSPRQPMNTEAFF
v_call: TRBV18; clone_size: NA; j_call: TRBJ2-3; d_call: NA; cdr3_length: 15; cdr3_nt: TGTGCCAGCTCATCTTTGAGGCCAGCACCGGATACGCAGTATTTT; cdr3_aa: CASSSLRPAPDTQYF
v_call: TRBV7-2; clone_size: once; j_call: TRBJ1-6; d_call: NA; cdr3_length: 13; cdr3_nt: TGTGCCAGCAGGGCCAGCGGCAATTCACCCCTCCACTTT; cdr3_aa: CASRASGNSPLHF
v_call: TRBV13; clone_size: once; j_call: TRBJ2-1; d_call: NA; cdr3_length: 15; cdr3_nt: TGTGCCAGCAGCTCAGACCGGCAGGGACGCAATGAGCAGTTCTTC; cdr3_aa: CASSSDRQGRNEQFF
v_call: TRBV4-3; clone_size: NA; j_call: TRBJ2-5; d_call: NA; cdr3_length: 15; cdr3_nt: TGCGCCAGCAGCCAAGAGTCGGGGACCAAAGAGACCCAGTACTTC; cdr3_aa: CASSQESGTKETQYF
v_call: TRBV9; clone_size: NA; j_call: TRBJ2-2; d_call: NA; cdr3_length: 15; cdr3_nt: TGTGCCAGCAGCGTAGTCGGGGTGGATACCGGGGAGCTGTTTTTT; cdr3_aa: CASSVVGVDTGELFF
v_call: TRBV7-9; clone_size: few; j_call: TRBJ2-2; d_call: NA; cdr3_length: 17; cdr3_nt: TGTGCCAGCAGCCGCCCGGGACACATTACGAACACCGGGGAGCTGTTTTTT; cdr3_aa: CASSRPGHITNTGELFF
v_call: TRBV15; clone_size: NA; j_call: TRBJ2-1; d_call: NA; cdr3_length: 13; cdr3_nt: TGTGCCACCAGCGGATCCAGGGGTTATGAGCAGTTCTTC; cdr3_aa: CATSGSRGYEQFF
v_call: TRBV10-3; clone_size: once; j_call: TRBJ2-5; d_call: NA; cdr3_length: 14; cdr3_nt: TGTGCCATCGCTAACGTCGGGGACCAAGAGACCCAGTACTTC; cdr3_aa: CAIANVGDQETQYF
v_call: TRBV7-2; clone_size: NA; j_call: TRBJ1-2; d_call: NA; cdr3_length: 14; cdr3_nt: TGTGCCAGCAGCCCTCCGGGACATGGGTATGGCTACACCTTC; cdr3_aa: CASSPPGHGYGYTF
v_call: TRBV18; clone_size: NA; j_call: TRBJ1-4; d_call: TRBD1; cdr3_length: 13; cdr3_nt: TGTGCCAGCTCACCACAGGACAGGGAAAAACTGTTTTTT; cdr3_aa: CASSPQDREKLFF
v_call: TRBV14; clone_size: NA; j_call: TRBJ2-2; d_call: TRBD1; cdr3_length: 15; cdr3_nt: TGTGCCAGCAGTCTACAGGGGGCGGGCACCGGGGAGCTGTTTTTT; cdr3_aa: CASSLQGAGTGELFF
v_call: TRBV10-3; clone_size: NA; j_call: TRBJ1-1; d_call: TRBD1; cdr3_length: 14; cdr3_nt: TGTGCCATCAGTGTCCTACAGGGGAGCACTGAAGCTTTCTTT; cdr3_aa: CAISVLQGSTEAFF